The present T cell receptor beta chain was sequenced within a study of OX40 agonist ivuxolimab in advanced cancers. Libraries were prepared by immunoSEQ multiplex PCR; TCRdb keeps only in-frame clonotypes and omits some of them. This table holds 20,000 to 25,000 clones, about 86% found once. This clonotype was obtained from an adult with an advanced solid tumor such as melanoma, head and neck, liver or kidney cancer. Sequencing used CD4+ or CD8+ T cells sorted from blood, obtained in a trial of the OX40 agonist ivuxolimab.

CDR3 DNA sequence: TGTGCCAGCAGTCGCCTTAGCGGGAGGGCCGGAAATGAGCAGTTCTTC. This gives the protein CASSRLSGRAGNEQFF. The chain uses TRBV6-6 and TRBJ2-1, with 11 bases fitting TRBD2. Germline V gene data show CDR1 as MNHNY and CDR2 as SVGAGI (reference sequence). J was trimmed by 7 bases and V by 5 bases; bases with no gene match: 10. This CDR3 is 16 amino acids long.